The T cell receptor beta chain under discussion was sequenced for a study of blood T cell repertoires in COVID-19. Study in general: In each case, the material was cDNA or gDNA derived from T cells, B-cell-depleted T cells, or PBMCs.

The CDR3 covers 18 residues. V trimming: 6 bases; J trimming: 3 bases; junction bases outside the gene matches: 19. Germline V gene lookup returns CDR1 LNHDA and CDR2 SQIVND (reference sequence). In the source study's methods: Reference gene primer amplification yielded estimated nucleated cell counts. Using immunoSEQ multiplex PCR, the repertoire was profiled, and TCRdb retains in-frame clones only, with some absent. That table is the source of V, J and clone size, and D and trimming were worked out from the DNA. The table lists 150,000 to 200,000 clones, roughly 80% of them singletons, with around 10% in the top ten.

The rearrangement uses TRBV19 and TRBJ1-2, with TRBD1 matching 7 bases. Sequences were obtained from peripheral blood. This TCR was recovered from a woman aged 40 to 55 with COVID-19, enrolled during active disease. The CDR3 loop is CASRRTGTATQSDYGYTF. CDR3 bases: TGTGCCAGTAGAAGAACCGGGACAGCAACGCAATCTGACTATGGCTACACCTTC.